These 20 T cell receptor beta chains came from one sample sequenced in a study of graft-versus-host responses after intestinal transplantation. No antigen is known for these receptors. TCRdb keeps only in-frame clones here, not all; method: immunoSEQ multiplex PCR. The sample includes almost 85,000 clones, roughly 91% of them seen just once. This specimen was unstimulated CD4+ T cells sorted from spleen or lymph node cells, taken before intestinal transplant. These receptors were obtained from a human donor who received an intestinal transplant.

Worth noting for this clone: Other nucleotide sequences in the sample specify the same CDR3. This rearrangement joins TRBV9 to TRBJ2-3, with D possibly matching TRBD1 (5 bases). Trimming took 0 bases from V and 3 from J, leaving 8 bases between them. This CDR3 contains 14 residues. Germline CDR1 reads SGDLS; CDR2 reads YYNGEE. The CDR3 DNA is TGTGCCAGCAGCGTAGGTCAGGGAACAGATACGCAGTATTTT. It specifies CASSVGQGTDTQYF.

The V call is TRBV7-9, the J call TRBJ2-4; 10 bases line up with TRBD2. Germline CDR1 reads SEHNR; CDR2 reads FQNEAQ (reference sequence). The trim removed 5 bases at V and 6 bases at J, leaving 7 bases unmatched. The CDR3 loop spans 15 amino acids. CDR3 DNA sequence: TGTGCCAGCAGCCTGAGCGGGGGGGCCCGAAACATTCAGTACTTC. It encodes CASSLSGGARNIQYF.

The V and J genes are TRBV18 and TRBJ2-7; D is unclear. The CDR3 extends over 19 amino acids. Germline V gene data show CDR1 as KGHSH and CDR2 as LQKENI. Trimming stripped 3 bases from V and 7 bases from J, with 31 bases between. The CDR3 loop reads CASSPRRVHQIPPAEEQYF. CDR3 coding DNA: TGTGCCAGCTCACCTCGACGGGTGCATCAGATCCCCCCTGCAGAGGAGCAGTACTTC.

V and J are TRBV14 and TRBJ2-4; 10 bases fit TRBD1. The CDR3 runs 15 residues. Losses at the gene ends were 2 bases for V and 8 bases for J; bases not matched to a gene: 6. The germline CDR1 and CDR2 sequences are SGHDN and FVKESK. The CDR3 region is CASSQPGQGLDIQYF. In nucleotides, the CDR3 is TGTGCCAGCAGCCAACCGGGACAGGGGTTGGACATTCAGTACTTC. Based on the CDR3 plus reference TRBV14 and TRBJ2-4, the full variable domain is EAGVTQFPSHSVIEKGQTVTLRCDPISGHDNLYWYRRVMGKEIKFLLHFVKESKQDESGMPNNRFLAERTGGTYSTLKVQPAELEDSGVYFCASSQPGQGLDIQYFGAGTRLSVL.

V gene TRBV9 combines with J gene TRBJ2-1, with 7 bases fitting TRBD1. The germline CDR1 and CDR2 sequences are SGDLS and YYNGEE. This CDR3 is built from 14 residues. Trimming removed 3 bases from V and 5 bases from J; junction bases left unmatched: 5. In nucleotides, the CDR3 is TGTGCCAGCAGCGAGGGACAGTGGAACAATGAGCAGTTCTTC. This encodes CASSEGQWNNEQFF. The whole variable domain, filled in from reference TRBV9 and TRBJ2-1, reads DSGVTQTPKHLITATGQRVTLRCSPRSGDLSVYWYQQSLDQGLQFLIQYYNGEERAKGNILERFSAQQFPDLHSELNLSSLELGDSALYFCASSEGQWNNEQFFGPGTRLTVL.

The genes are TRBV28 and TRBJ2-3; D unclear. CDR3 length equals 16 residues. The germline gives CDR1 MDHEN, CDR2 SYDVKM. V lost 7 bases, J lost 0 bases, and 17 bases lay in between. This CDR3 reads CASTPRSVTSTDTQYF. CDR3 sequence (DNA): TGTGCCAGCACCCCGAGGTCGGTTACTAGCACAGATACGCAGTATTTT.

The chain is built from TRBV25-1 and TRBJ1-2; weak D call: TRBD1 (5 bases). CDR3 length: 16 residues. Germline assignment: CDR1 MGHDK and CDR2 SYGVNS. Trimming removed 4 bases from V and 0 bases from J, with 15 bases in between. CDR3 residues: CASSAPSGLANYGYTF. The CDR3, as DNA: TGTGCCAGCAGTGCCCCGTCAGGGCTGGCTAACTATGGCTACACCTTC.

Regarding this clone: At one of its ends the junction is not consistent with the germline gene, which may arise from a read error. The chain links TRBV4-3 to TRBJ1-2; no reliable D call. CDR1 LGHNA and CDR2 YSLEER come from the germline V gene. The CDR3 consists of 12 residues. In DNA form, the CDR3 reads TGCGCCAGCAGCCAAGATTCCGCGGGCTGCACCTTC. Amino acids: CASSQDSAGCTF.

On this clone: One junction end disagrees with the germline gene, perhaps due to a read error. The V call is TRBV18, the J call TRBJ2-7; 13 bases map to TRBD2. The CDR3 runs 18 residues. Germline CDR1 KGHSH, CDR2 LQKENI. The CDR3 loop reads CASSPSQTSGGASNEQYF. Written as DNA, the CDR3 is TGTGCCAGCTCACCCTCCCAAACTAGCGGGGGGGCCTCCAACGAGCAGTACTTC.

The chain couples TRBV6-4 to TRBJ1-1, with D perhaps matching TRBD1 (6 bases). The ends were cut back, 2 bases at V and 0 bases at J, with 13 bases in the middle. Germline V gene lookup returns CDR1 MRHNA and CDR2 SNTAGT. This CDR3 has 16 amino acids. Here the CDR3 reads CASSDPADSMNTEAFF. CDR3 DNA sequence: TGTGCCAGCAGTGACCCCGCGGACAGTATGAACACTGAAGCTTTCTTT.

This chain joins TRBV29-1 and TRBJ2-1; 9 bases map to TRBD2. CDR1 and CDR2 from the germline V gene are SQVTM and ANQGSEA. With 1 base clipped from V and 6 bases from J, the junction kept 4 bases outside the gene matches. The CDR3 sequence is 14 residues long. CDR3 nucleotides: TGCAGCGTTGAAGCGGGACTAGCCGCCAATGAGCAGTTCTTC. This codes for CSVEAGLAANEQFF.

The chain uses TRBV4-3 and TRBJ2-3, with 8 bases matching TRBD1. Germline CDR1 LGHNA, CDR2 YSLEER. With 4 bases clipped from V and 6 bases from J, the junction kept 9 bases outside the gene matches. The CDR3 spans 15 residues. The CDR3 spells CASSLGAGGGDTQYF. The CDR3, as DNA: TGCGCCAGCAGCCTCGGGGCAGGGGGCGGGGATACGCAGTATTTT.

The chain links TRBV7-2 to TRBJ2-3; 9 bases map to TRBD2. J lost 2 bases, V lost 1 base, and 4 bases had no gene match. The CDR3 sequence is 16 residues long. Per germline, CDR1 SGHTA and CDR2 FQGNSA. The CDR3 loop reads CASSLDGGGDTDTQYF. In nucleotides, the CDR3 is TGTGCCAGCAGCTTAGATGGCGGGGGGGACACAGATACGCAGTATTTT.

This chain uses TRBV19 with TRBJ1-5, with TRBD1 as a possible D gene (5 bases). Germline V lookup: CDR1 LNHDA, CDR2 SQIVND (reference sequence). The length of the CDR3 is 14 residues. V lost 11 bases and J lost 1, with 15 bases in between. The CDR3 region is CAVSPAGSNQPQHF. CDR3 sequence (DNA): TGTGCCGTATCCCCGGCAGGGAGCAATCAGCCCCAGCATTTT.

The genes are TRBV27 and TRBJ1-5; 8 bases match TRBD1. The germline V gene has CDR1 MNHEY and CDR2 SMNVEV (reference sequence). The CDR3 extends over 16 amino acids. V shed 6 bases and J 4 bases; nucleotides not matched to a gene: 11. The CDR3 coding sequence is TGTGCCAGCAGCGAACCGGACAGGGAGGCGAATCAGCCCCAGCATTTT. Its translation: CASSEPDREANQPQHF.

This clone was observed a single time. Other DNA variants within this sample encode the same CDR3. The genes are TRBV19 and TRBJ2-7, with 9 bases that match TRBD1. The CDR3 length is 14 residues. V lost 5 bases and J lost 1; bases outside the gene matches: 3. Germline V gives CDR1 LNHDA, CDR2 SQIVND (reference sequence). The CDR3 loop reads CASSVDRGSYEQYF. The CDR3 DNA reads TGTGCCAGTAGTGTCGACAGGGGGTCCTACGAGCAGTACTTC.

V usage is TRBV5-1 and J usage is TRBJ2-7, with a weak D call TRBD2 (5 bases). The CDR3 consists of 13 residues. The germline V and J ends were trimmed by 5 bases and 3 bases, with 12 bases remaining between them. Per germline, CDR1 SGHRS and CDR2 YFSETQ. The CDR3 region is CASRAEEFYEQYF. The CDR3 DNA follows: TGCGCCAGCAGGGCGGAGGAGTTCTACGAGCAGTACTTC.

This chain links TRBV5-1 with TRBJ2-1; D may be TRBD1 (5 bases). From germline, CDR1 is SGHRS and CDR2 YFSETQ. CDR3 length: 14 residues. Trimming left V 2 bases short and J 6 bases short, with 12 bases between. The CDR3 coding sequence is TGCGCCAGCAGCTTTTTGCAGGGTAGCAATGAGCAGTTCTTC. This codes for CASSFLQGSNEQFF.

The chain has TRBV7-9 and TRBJ2-3; a possible D gene is TRBD2 (6 bases). Germline V lookup: CDR1 SEHNR, CDR2 FQNEAQ (reference sequence). This CDR3 has 15 amino acids. V was trimmed by 4 bases and J by 1 base, leaving 12 bases between them. The CDR3 region is CASSSWTIGTDTQYF. The CDR3 DNA is TGTGCCAGCAGCTCTTGGACTATTGGCACAGATACGCAGTATTTT.

This clone was recorded once. CDR3 sequence reads: CAWNTGGAQPQHF. The CDR3 bases are TGTGCCTGGAATACAGGGGGCGCCCAGCCCCAGCATTTT. This chain joins TRBV30 and TRBJ1-5, with 9 nucleotides matching TRBD1. The CDR3 covers 13 residues. Germline CDR1 reads GTSNPN; CDR2 reads SVGIG (reference sequence). The trim removed 4 bases at V and 7 bases at J, leaving 5 bases unmatched.